This T cell receptor beta chain appears in the sequencing data of a study of a mutant IDH1 vaccine in newly diagnosed glioma. Whole-study context: The sex distribution of treated patients was about 62% male and about 38% female, with a mean age of 40.4 years. Overall study findings and caveats: No link was apparently found between pseudoprogression and changes in top peripheral T cell clonotypes. Of all patients, about 93% showed vaccine-induced immune responses.

Clones were read by immunoSEQ multiplex PCR, and TCRdb kept only the in-frame ones, dropping some. The sample lists about 92,000 clones; roughly 77% were seen once. Time point denoted: baseline, week 1 (first vaccination visit). Noted treatment: pre-vaccination baseline after standard-of-care therapy. As to this clone: Its antigen is currently unknown.

The V gene lost 3 bases and the J gene lost 0 bases, with 4 bases spanning the gap. Germline CDR1 SGHNT, CDR2 YYREEE (reference sequence). This CDR3 contains 13 residues. The sequenced sample was PBMCs, obtained from a glioma patient treated with radiotherapy, temozolomide or both. The rearrangement links TRBV5-4 to TRBJ1-3; unclear D gene. The clonotype was recovered from a man aged 35 to 55 with glioma. The CDR3 loop is CASSSSSGNTIYF. CDR3 nucleotide sequence: TGTGCCAGCAGCTCATCCTCTGGAAACACCATATATTTT.